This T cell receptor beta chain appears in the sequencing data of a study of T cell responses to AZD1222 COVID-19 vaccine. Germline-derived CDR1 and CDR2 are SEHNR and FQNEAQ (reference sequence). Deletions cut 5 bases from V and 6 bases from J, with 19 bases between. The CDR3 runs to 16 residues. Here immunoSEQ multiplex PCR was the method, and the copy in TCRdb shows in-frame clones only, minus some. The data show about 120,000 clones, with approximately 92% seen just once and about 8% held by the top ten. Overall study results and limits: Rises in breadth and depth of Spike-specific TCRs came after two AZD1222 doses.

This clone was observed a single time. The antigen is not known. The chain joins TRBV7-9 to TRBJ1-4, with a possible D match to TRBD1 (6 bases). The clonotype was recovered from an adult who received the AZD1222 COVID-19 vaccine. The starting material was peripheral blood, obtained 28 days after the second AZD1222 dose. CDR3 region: CASSPWGAGVDEKLFF. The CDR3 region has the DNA TGTGCCAGCAGCCCTTGGGGGGCAGGGGTAGATGAAAAACTGTTTTTT. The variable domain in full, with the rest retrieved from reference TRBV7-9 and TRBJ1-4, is DTGVSQNPRHKITKRGQNVTFRCDPISEHNRLYWYRQTLGQGPEFLTYFQNEAQLEKSRLLSDRFSAERPKGSFSTLEIQRTEQGDSAMYLCASSPWGAGVDEKLFFGSGTQLSVL.